This TCR beta chain was recovered during a study of regulatory T cells in long-lasting Graves disease. For the study at large: Over 5 years of antithyroid drugs plus positive TSH receptor antibodies defined persistent Graves' disease.

Notes on the study in general: Public clonotype sharing was higher in persistent than newly diagnosed patients. Blood alone, not thyroid tissue, was studied. TCR diversity was lower in persistent than newly diagnosed Graves' disease.

As for time point: persistent/refractory GD, antithyroid drugs over 5 years with positive TRAb. The TCR library used RNA extracted from PBMCs. Ten or more counts support this clonotype. Its specificity is not known. The germline V gene has CDR1 MNHGY and CDR2 SVAAGI. The CDR3 consists of 16 residues. With V trimmed by 3 bases and J by 4 bases, 11 bases remained unmatched. Construction of the TCR beta libraries employed iRepertoire HTBI primers in conjunction with Arm-PCR of CDR3 regions. TCRdb recomputed calls from the multiplex PCR reads with MiXCR, one row per CDR3 protein. The sample lists 360,000 or so distinct CDR3 sequences, roughly 24% occurring once.

The TCR originated in a woman aged 40 to 55 with Graves disease. Sequenced here: peripheral blood mononuclear cells (PBMCs), sampled when the disease was refractory, from a patient treated with antithyroid drugs. The genes are TRBV6-9 and TRBJ2-5; TRBD1 aligns across 7 bases. CDR3 DNA sequence: TGTGCCAGCAGTTACACCTCAGGGGGTGGCGGAGAGACCCAGTACTTC. Protein: CASSYTSGGGGETQYF.